Shown below are 28 T cell receptor beta chains from a single sample sequenced in a study of T cell repertoires in cytomegalovirus infection. TCRdb reprocessed the reads via MiXCR and lists one record per CDR3 protein. The table lists roughly 990,000 distinct CDR3 sequences, roughly 30% of them singletons. These receptors lack a known antigen. Sample: cultured CD8+ T cells from PBMCs, taken from culture after CMV antigen stimulation. These receptors all come from a human donor in good health (CMV status not recorded). Some clones in this sample may be carry-over from other donors' samples.

V gene TRBV19 combines with J gene TRBJ1-1, with D possibly matching TRBD1 (5 bases). The CDR3 sequence is 13 residues long. V was shortened by 5 bases and J by 7 bases, with 14 bases between the two germline ends. Germline V gene data show CDR1 as LNHDA and CDR2 as SQIVND (reference sequence). CDR3 amino acids: CASSQGAKLEAFF. The CDR3 DNA sequence: TGTGCCAGTAGTCAGGGTGCGAAACTTGAAGCTTTCTTT.

The J gene is TRBJ1-5, the V gene TRBV9; TRBD1 agrees at 12 bases. Per germline, CDR1 SGDLS and CDR2 YYNGEE. The CDR3 totals 20 residues. Trimming at V came to 3 bases and at J to 6 bases, leaving 19 bases not matched to a gene. DNA of the CDR3: TGTGCCAGCAGCGAGCCAGGATCCGGGACAGGGGGCGATTTGGTTCAGCCCCAGCATTTT. Its protein product is CASSEPGSGTGGDLVQPQHF.

This chain links TRBV27 with TRBJ1-1; 8 positions agree with TRBD1. Looked up from germline, CDR1 is MNHEY and CDR2 is SMNVEV (reference sequence). CDR3 length equals 16 residues. The junction had 8 bases not matched to a gene; V was cut back by 5 bases and J by 0 bases. The DNA of the CDR3 is TGTGCCAGCAGTCCTCAGACAGGGGCCATGAACACTGAAGCTTTCTTT. Its translation: CASSPQTGAMNTEAFF.

In this sample, this clonotype turned up a few times. The V call is TRBV7-9, the J call TRBJ1-2; perhaps TRBD1 as D (6 bases). This CDR3 contains 14 residues. V lost 1 base and J 8 bases, leaving 14 bases between the germline ends. Germline lookup yields CDR1 SEHNR and CDR2 FQNEAQ (reference sequence). The CDR3: CASSLVGDGGGYTF. CDR3 nucleotide sequence: TGTGCCAGCAGCTTAGTCGGGGACGGGGGCGGCTACACCTTC.

This clonotype appeared a few times. This chain links TRBV20-1 with TRBJ1-2, with 7 positions matching TRBD1. With 3 bases clipped from V and 5 bases from J, the junction kept 12 bases outside the gene matches. The CDR3 length is 15 residues. From germline, CDR1 is DFQATT and CDR2 SNEGSKA (reference sequence). The CDR3 coding sequence is TGCAGTGCTAGTATGCGGTGGACAGGATCTTATGGCTACACCTTC. It translates to CSASMRWTGSYGYTF.

The chain carries TRBV6-1 and TRBJ1-5; tentative D call: TRBD1 (6 bases). The CDR3 is 16 residues long. In germline, CDR1 is MNHNS, CDR2 SASEGT. Trimming left V 6 bases short and J 0 bases short, with 15 bases between. CDR3 DNA sequence: TGTGCCAGCAGCCCGCTGGACAGCTTTAGCAATCAGCCCCAGCATTTT. Its translation is CASSPLDSFSNQPQHF.

This sequence joins TRBV7-3 and TRBJ2-2; 9 nucleotides agree with TRBD2. The length of the CDR3 is 16 residues. Trimming took 2 bases from V and 5 from J; bases not matched to a gene: 6. From germline, CDR1 is SGHTA and CDR2 FQGTGA. CDR3 in amino acids: CASSLQAGGRTGELFF. CDR3 sequence (DNA): TGTGCCAGCAGCTTACAAGCGGGGGGCCGAACCGGGGAGCTGTTTTTT.

This clonotype has a count of ten or more. The chain combines TRBV7-8 with TRBJ1-5, with a weak D call TRBD1 (6 bases). Germline CDR1 reads SGHVS; CDR2 reads FQNEAQ. Trimming left V 5 bases short and J 4 bases short, with 18 bases between. There are 16 residues in the CDR3. The CDR3 coding sequence is TGTGCCAGCAGCAACCGGGACACCTTGGGGAATCAGCCCCAGCATTTT. Its protein product is CASSNRDTLGNQPQHF.

This clonotype was picked up a small number of times. This rearrangement joins TRBV25-1 to TRBJ1-1; no firm D call. Germline CDR1 and CDR2: MGHDK and SYGVNS. Trimming left V 1 base short and J 1 base short, with 10 bases between. CDR3 length: 15 residues. The CDR3 reads CASSESRRPNTEAFF. CDR3 in DNA: TGTGCCAGCAGTGAATCTCGGAGGCCGAACACTGAAGCTTTCTTT.

This chain's CDR3 is CASSTHRLAGGLSYNEQFF. The CDR3 nucleotides read TGTGCCAGCAGCACCCATAGACTAGCGGGGGGCCTCTCCTACAATGAGCAGTTCTTC. The chain is built from TRBV9 and TRBJ2-1; 13 nucleotides agree with TRBD2. V was clipped by 4 bases and J by 0 bases; unmatched bases: 10. CDR1 is SGDLS, CDR2 YYNGEE, per germline. The CDR3 extends over 19 amino acids.

The table lists this clonotype with a few counts. CDR3 bases: TGTGCCAGCAGCGCTTGGGCTCATTCACCCCTCCACTTT. It translates to CASSAWAHSPLHF. The J gene is TRBJ1-6, the V gene TRBV6-4, with D uncertain. Germline CDR1 MRHNA, CDR2 SNTAGT. V gave up 6 bases and J gave up 8 bases, with 11 bases separating them. The CDR3 length is 13 residues.

This chain links TRBV7-8 with TRBJ2-1; 8 bases line up with TRBD1. V gave up 0 bases and J gave up 7 bases; unmatched junction bases: 8. The CDR3 has 16 amino acids. Germline V lookup: CDR1 SGHVS, CDR2 FQNEAQ. CDR3 in DNA: TGTGCCAGCAGCTTAGCGGTTGGACAGGGATGGAATGAGCAGTTCTTC. Translating gives CASSLAVGQGWNEQFF.

The chain combines TRBV28 with TRBJ2-7, with TRBD1 identical over 7 bases. The CDR3 is 17 residues long. In germline, CDR1 is MDHEN, CDR2 SYDVKM. With 6 bases clipped from V and 2 bases from J, the junction kept 16 bases outside the gene matches. The CDR3 sequence: CASRTSDRVRKPYEQYF. CDR3 nucleotides: TGTGCCAGCAGGACCTCCGACAGGGTACGGAAACCCTACGAGCAGTACTTC.

The CDR3 DNA is TGTGCCAGCATTCCACGAGGGTCTGCAGAGGATGAGCAGTTCTTC. It specifies CASIPRGSAEDEQFF. The gene calls are TRBV6-1 and TRBJ2-1; TRBD2 might be the D (5 bases). CDR3 length equals 15 residues. CDR1 is MNHNS, CDR2 SASEGT, per germline. V was shortened by 7 bases and J by 8 bases, with 21 bases between the two germline ends.

The V call is TRBV2, the J call TRBJ2-7, with a weak D call TRBD2 (5 bases). The CDR3 is made up of 15 amino acids. From germline, CDR1 is SNHLY and CDR2 FYNNEI. V was shortened by 6 bases and J by 4 bases, with 19 bases between the two germline ends. The CDR3 spells CASRMSGGLTYEQYV. CDR3 DNA sequence: TGTGCCAGCAGGATGAGCGGCGGACTTACTTACGAGCAGTACGTC.

The rearrangement uses TRBV6-5 and TRBJ2-1, with D possibly TRBD1 on 6 matching bases. V lost 10 bases to trimming and J lost 2 bases, with 15 bases between them. The CDR3 is made up of 14 amino acids. Germline V gene sequence: CDR1 MNHEY, CDR2 SVGAGI. CDR3 amino acids: CANSRGSTYNEQFF. The CDR3 DNA sequence: TGTGCCAACAGCAGGGGATCCACCTACAATGAGCAGTTCTTC.

In this sample, this clonotype turned up many times. The gene calls are TRBV4-1 and TRBJ2-3, with TRBD1 identical over 9 bases. J lost 1 base, V lost 7 bases, and 15 bases had no gene match. The CDR3 contains 18 residues. Germline V gene lookup returns CDR1 MGHRA and CDR2 YSYEKL. The CDR3 DNA is TGCGCCAGCACCATCCTCCCGGGACAGGGTTTGGGCACAGATACGCAGTATTTT. Amino acid sequence: CASTILPGQGLGTDTQYF.

This clonotype turned up a few times. The chain uses TRBV7-9 and TRBJ1-6; TRBD1 is a possible D gene (6 bases). V was shortened by 10 bases and J by 2 bases, with 12 bases between the two germline ends. Germline CDR1 is SEHNR and CDR2 is FQNEAQ (reference sequence). There are 14 residues in the CDR3. The CDR3 coding sequence is TGTGCCACCCGGGACACCGCCTATAATTCACCCCTCCACTTT. Protein product: CATRDTAYNSPLHF.

The DNA of the CDR3 is TGTGCCAGCAGTTACGAGCGGCGCCTGCAGGGGCCTTACAATGAGCAGTTCTTC. Translating gives CASSYERRLQGPYNEQFF. V is TRBV6-2 or TRBV6-3 and J is TRBJ2-1; a weak D match, TRBD1 (6 bases). Per germline, CDR1 MNHEY and CDR2 SVGEGT. Trimming pared 2 bases from V and 4 bases from J, leaving 21 bases between. This CDR3 has 18 amino acids.

This clonotype was seen many times. The V and J genes are TRBV7-4 and TRBJ2-1; D may be TRBD2 (6 bases). The CDR3 runs 14 residues. V was clipped by 4 bases and J by 9 bases, with 16 bases between them. In germline, CDR1 is SGHVT, CDR2 SQSDAQ. CDR3 sequence reads: CASSSEGTQGEQFF. Written as DNA, the CDR3 is TGTGCCAGCAGCTCCGAGGGGACTCAGGGTGAGCAGTTCTTC.

The sample holds one count of this clonotype. The chain employs TRBV6-2 or TRBV6-3 and TRBJ1-1; perhaps TRBD1 as D (6 bases). Trimming left V 6 bases short and J 5 bases short, with 13 bases between. The CDR3 spans 13 residues. CDR1 and CDR2 from the germline V gene are MNHEY and SVGEGT. The CDR3 DNA sequence: TGTGCCAGCAGAGAAAGGGGGGGGACTGAAGCTTTCTTT. Protein sequence: CASRERGGTEAFF.

This clonotype has more than one count but fewer than ten. V and J are TRBV24-1 and TRBJ2-7; D is unclear. With 1 base removed from V and 5 bases from J, the gap between germline ends came to 11 bases. The CDR3 totals 14 residues. CDR1 is KGHDR, CDR2 SFDVKD, per germline. CDR3 in amino acids: CATSDLPEANEQYV. CDR3 nucleotide sequence: TGTGCCACCAGTGATTTACCGGAAGCGAACGAGCAGTACGTC.

On this clonotype: This clone may be a read error of a much larger clone one base away. This chain links TRBV7-6 with TRBJ2-2; D is unclear. Germline V CDR1 and CDR2: SGHVS, FNYEAQ. CDR3 length: 12 amino acids. The V and J ends lost 10 bases and 0 bases respectively, with 6 bases between them. CDR3 bases: TGTGCCAACAAATCGAACACCGGGGAGCTGTTTTTT. It yields the protein CANKSNTGELFF.

The chain joins TRBV2 to TRBJ2-3; the match to TRBD1 covers 10 bases. The CDR3 contains 19 residues. Germline V lookup: CDR1 SNHLY, CDR2 FYNNEI. J was trimmed by 4 bases and V by 3 bases; bases with no gene match: 16. The CDR3 spells CASSDALIGTGDEADTQYF. The CDR3 DNA is TGTGCCAGCAGTGATGCGTTAATAGGGACAGGGGACGAGGCAGATACGCAGTATTTT. The variable domain in full, completed from reference TRBV2 and TRBJ2-3, reads EPEVTQTPSHQVTQMGQEVILRCVPISNHLYFYWYRQILGQKVEFLVSFYNNEISEKSEIFDDQFSVERPDGSNFTLKIRSTKLEDSAMYFCASSDALIGTGDEADTQYFGPGTRLTVL.

The table lists this clonotype with a few counts. The chain combines TRBV7-6 with TRBJ1-1, with D uncertain. This CDR3 spans 12 amino acids. Germline loops: CDR1 SGHVS, CDR2 FNYEAQ. The V gene lost 2 bases and the J gene lost 8 bases, with 9 bases spanning the gap. The DNA of the CDR3 is TGTGCCAGCAGCTTACAGTCCGAAGAAGCTTTCTTT. Translation: CASSLQSEEAFF.

As concerns this clonotype: One base away lies a much larger clone, so this may be a sequencing read error. This chain joins TRBV7-2 and TRBJ1-2; D is perhaps TRBD1 (5 bases). The CDR3 extends over 14 amino acids. Germline values: CDR1 SGHTA, CDR2 FQGNSA. The CDR3 reads CVSSYTGTNYGYTF. For the CDR3, the DNA is TGTGTCAGCAGTTATACAGGAACGAACTATGGCTACACCTTC.

The chain employs TRBV19 and TRBJ2-7; TRBD1 matches 9 bases. The CDR3 extends over 16 amino acids. Per germline, CDR1 LNHDA and CDR2 SQIVND (reference sequence). V trimming: 4 bases; J trimming: 1 base; junction bases outside the gene matches: 8. CDR3 loop: CASSTYYRGRSYEQYF. CDR3 nucleotides: TGTGCCAGTAGTACCTATTACAGGGGGCGATCCTACGAGCAGTACTTC.

This chain uses TRBV28 with TRBJ2-5; a possible D gene is TRBD2 (5 bases). CDR1 MDHEN and CDR2 SYDVKM come from the germline V gene. Trimming pared 6 bases from V and 3 bases from J, leaving 17 bases between. CDR3 size: 15 residues. The CDR3 here is CASSRPIWGEETQYF. For the CDR3, the DNA is TGTGCCAGCAGCCGACCCATATGGGGAGAAGAGACCCAGTACTTC. Based on the CDR3 plus reference TRBV28 and TRBJ2-5, the full variable domain is DVKVTQSSRYLVKRTGEKVFLECVQDMDHENMFWYRQDPGLGLRLIYFSYDVKMKEKGDIPEGYSVSREKKERFSLILESASTNQTSMYLCASSRPIWGEETQYFGPGTRLLVL.